Below, 11 T cell receptor beta chains from the same sample are listed, as sequenced in a study of blood T cell repertoires in COVID-19 (dated by TCRdb to the early 2020s). Library preparation used the immunoSEQ multiplex PCR assay. Here the immuneACCESS table is served through TCRdb, limited to in-frame sequences with V and J called. Missing clones are a known gap in these copies; in checked studies unresolved V genes cover under half, and the rest lacks a known reason. For this sample there are a few hundred thousand clones; 70% to 90% appear just once. The ten largest make up 6% to 7% of the sample. Sequencing was performed on PBMCs or T cells enriched from blood (not recorded which). The receptors here all came from a woman aged 40 to 50 who had recovered from COVID-19.

V usage is TRBV6-2 or TRBV6-3 and J usage is TRBJ2-5; 7 nucleotides match TRBD2. The CDR3 sequence is 15 residues long. CDR1 and CDR2 from the germline V gene are MNHEY and SVGEGT. The J segment lost 9 bases and the V segment lost 0 bases, leaving 10 bases of the junction unmatched. CDR3 sequence (DNA): TGTGCCAGCAGTTACTCGGCTAGCGGTGGGTTATCCCAGTACTTC. Its translation: CASSYSASGGLSQYF.

V and J are TRBV28 and TRBJ1-2; TRBD1 aligns across 7 bases. The CDR3 spans 14 residues. The V segment lost 6 bases and the J segment 1 base; nucleotides outside the gene matches: 5. Germline V gene lookup returns CDR1 MDHEN and CDR2 SYDVKM. The CDR3 DNA follows: TGTGCCAGCAGGACAGGGATGGTTAACTATGGCTACACCTTC. The encoded protein is CASRTGMVNYGYTF.

The chain uses TRBV2 and TRBJ2-7; 9 nucleotides align to TRBD2. The germline V gene has CDR1 SNHLY and CDR2 FYNNEI. The trim removed 7 bases at V and 2 bases at J, leaving 3 bases unmatched. This CDR3 comprises 13 residues. The DNA for the CDR3 is TGTGCCAGCACGAGCGGGAGGCCCTACGAGCAGTACTTC. It encodes CASTSGRPYEQYF.

This chain joins TRBV2 and TRBJ2-7; D possibly corresponds to TRBD1 (5 bases). The CDR3 has 13 amino acids. Trimming cost V 6 bases and J 2 bases, with 11 bases left between them. CDR1 and CDR2 (germline): SNHLY, FYNNEI. The CDR3, as DNA: TGTGCCAGCAGCCCCGGACAAACCTACGAGCAGTACTTC. This codes for CASSPGQTYEQYF.

This chain connects TRBV7-8 to TRBJ2-7, with D possibly TRBD1 on 5 matching bases. The germline V and J ends were trimmed by 5 bases and 7 bases, with 12 bases remaining between them. Germline loops: CDR1 SGHVS, CDR2 FQNEAQ. This CDR3 contains 12 residues. For the CDR3, the DNA is TGTGCCAGCAGCCCTCAGGGCCTTGAGCAGTACTTC. Translated, it gives CASSPQGLEQYF.

The V gene is TRBV3-1 (or the pseudogene TRBV3-2), the J gene TRBJ1-1; the D gene is possibly TRBD1 (6 bases). The CDR3 consists of 14 residues. The V gene's germline CDR1 is LGHDT and CDR2 YNNKEL (reference sequence). V was clipped by 2 bases and J by 4 bases, with 11 bases between them. CDR3: CASSQNKGVTEAFF. Written as DNA, the CDR3 is TGTGCCAGCAGCCAAAATAAGGGGGTCACTGAAGCTTTCTTT.

V is TRBV6-5 and J is TRBJ2-7, with 7 bases identical to TRBD1. The CDR3 has 15 residues. Germline-derived CDR1 and CDR2 are MNHEY and SVGAGI. Germline trimming cut 6 bases from V and 2 bases from J; bases unmatched to any gene: 10. The CDR3 reads CASRLDRWLTYEQYF. CDR3 nucleotides: TGTGCCAGCAGATTGGACAGGTGGTTAACCTACGAGCAGTACTTC.

V gene TRBV28 combines with J gene TRBJ2-7; TRBD2 is a possible D gene (6 bases). This CDR3 contains 15 residues. Germline V CDR1 and CDR2: MDHEN, SYDVKM. V lost 4 bases and J 4 bases, leaving 17 bases between the germline ends. In DNA form, the CDR3 reads TGTGCCAGCAGTTCATATCTAGCGCGGAGGTACGAGCAGTACTTC. Encoded protein: CASSSYLARRYEQYF.

This chain joins TRBV7-6 and TRBJ2-7, with 8 nucleotides matching TRBD1. With 2 bases clipped from V and 4 bases from J, the junction kept 7 bases outside the gene matches. In germline, CDR1 is SGHVS, CDR2 FNYEAQ. This CDR3 has 15 amino acids. CDR3 loop: CASSLRQGADYEQYF. The CDR3 DNA sequence: TGTGCCAGCAGCTTAAGGCAGGGGGCAGATTACGAGCAGTACTTC.

V is TRBV24-1 and J is TRBJ2-3; TRBD2 agrees at 9 bases. The CDR3 has 16 residues. Germline values: CDR1 KGHDR, CDR2 SFDVKD. Trimming removed 1 base from V and 2 bases from J; junction bases left unmatched: 3. The CDR3, as DNA: TGTGCCACCAGTGATTTCGGGACTAGCTACACAGATACGCAGTATTTT. Its protein product is CATSDFGTSYTDTQYF.

The chain couples TRBV28 to TRBJ1-5; D may be TRBD1 (5 bases). CDR1 MDHEN and CDR2 SYDVKM come from the germline V gene. V was clipped by 8 bases and J by 11 bases, with 16 bases between them. The CDR3 totals 12 residues. The chain's CDR3 is CASGLITGAQHF. The CDR3 coding sequence is TGTGCCAGCGGGTTGATAACGGGGGCCCAGCATTTT.